The clone carrying this TCR beta chain came up many times. The CDR3 contains 13 residues. The germline V gene encodes CDR1 WSHSY and CDR2 SAAADI. V gave up 7 bases and J gave up 5 bases, with 12 bases separating them. The entry originates in a study of T-cell reconstitution after alpha-beta-depleted transplantation in children. Using unique molecular identifiers, the investigators prepared the TCRbeta library. TCRdb re-called the PCR reads with MiXCR, one entry per CDR3 protein. The sample has 490,000 or so distinct CDR3 sequences, approximately 12% seen once. The chain carries TRBV10-2 and TRBJ2-1, with unresolved D. The clonotype was recovered from a human donor who donated a stem cell graft to a child with combined immunodeficiency. The sample here was PBMCs from the stem cell graft donor, taken from the stem cell graft. The CDR3 loop is CASIAGPHNEQFF. DNA for the CDR3: TGCGCCAGCATTGCCGGGCCTCACAATGAGCAGTTCTTC.